This entry describes one TCR beta chain. This clonotype was observed many times. Its antigen remains undetermined. Qualities for individual bases were not recorded, and no much larger clone is one base off. The data stem from a study of breast tumors, draining lymph nodes, adjacent tissues (dated by TCRdb to about 2016). Background for the entire study: The study compared TCR beta repertoires across tumor, adjacent nontumor tissue and axillary lymph nodes from breast cancer patients. In human breast cancer, the study set out to assess how tumor, surrounding tissue and draining lymph node repertoires relate to one another and whether T cells might be exchanged between them.

Lymph node samples were obtained from the axillary draining lymph nodes of breast cancer patients. Trimming at the junction amounts to 3 bases on V and 6 bases on J, and the germline ends lie 6 bases apart. CDR1 and CDR2, looked up from the germline V gene, are KGHSH and LQKENI. The CDR3 numbers 11 residues from cysteine through phenylalanine. Only the CDR3 DNA stays, 33 bases, in frame from base 1. The sequencer was an Illumina HiSeq 2000. TCR beta chain libraries were generated through multiplex PCR amplification. The amplified TCR beta chain products were analyzed by high-throughput sequencing. TCRdb reanalyzed the raw reads on its own, using fastp at Q25 for trimming and MiXCR for clone calling, and kept in-frame beta chains. When rows share a CDR3 protein, they turn into one entry using the most common DNA and genes. Recorded for this sample are some 130,000 distinct CDR3 sequences; 15% to 20% of them occurred a single time. Around 3.5% of the sample is taken by the ten largest.

Paper-wide results and their limitations: A scenario in which most tumor T cells derive from the lymph node and then expand within tumor tissue was judged to be consistent with the data. The conclusion that tumor T cells originate in lymph nodes was framed as consistent with a hypothesis rather than directly demonstrated. The similarity between tumor and nontumor tissue repertoires was significantly greater in luminal-like breast cancer than in basal-like breast cancer. Tumors showed preferential V and J gene usage, and their T-cell repertoire diversity fell below that of lymph nodes yet above that of nontumor tissue.

Sequences were obtained from axillary lymph node tissue. The clonotype comes from a female donor with breast cancer. Some clones in this sample may be carry-over from other donors' samples. This sequence uses TRBV18 and TRBJ2-7; the D gene identity is not certain. The nucleotide sequence is TGTGCCAGCTCACCGGGTTCCGAGCAGTACTTC. Its translation is CASSPGSEQYF.